A selection of T cell receptor beta chains follows, all from one sample in a study of control samples from healthy donors and cancer patients. Profiled with immunoSEQ multiplex PCR; TCRdb holds only in-frame clones, not every one. The sample includes around 40,000 clones, approximately 90% of them seen just once. The sequencing input was PBMCs. The receptors here all came from a woman aged 40-49 years with head and neck cancer. Each CDR3 is given with its conserved first and last residue. Each record gives: clone size, J gene, D gene, V gene, CDR3 DNA, CDR3 protein. D genes are given only for firm matches. For some rows the clone size is stated as once, few or many, or as a class when expanded; others skip it.

size: NA
J: TRBJ2-7
D: TRBD1
V: TRBV19
DNA: TGTGCCAGTAGTATGGGACAGGGGCTTTCCTACGAGCAGTACTTC
CDR3: CASSMGQGLSYEQYF

size: few
J: TRBJ2-6
D: NA
V: TRBV4-2
DNA: TGTGCCAGCAGCCTACTGACGGGTGGGGCCAACGTCCTGACTTTC
CDR3: CASSLLTGGANVLTF

size: NA
J: TRBJ2-7
D: NA
V: TRBV27
DNA: TGTGCCAGCAGACCTAAGTTAGGGGAGCAGTACTTC
CDR3: CASRPKLGEQYF

size: NA
J: TRBJ2-5
D: NA
V: TRBV10-2
DNA: TGCGCCAGCAGTGAACGGTACCAAGAGACCCAGTACTTC
CDR3: CASSERYQETQYF

size: NA
J: TRBJ2-1
D: TRBD2
V: TRBV6-5
DNA: TGTGCCAGCAGACCCCCTAGCGGCCTCTACAATGAGCAGTTCTTC
CDR3: CASRPPSGLYNEQFF

size: NA
J: TRBJ1-1
D: NA
V: TRBV18
DNA: TGTGCCAGCTCACCTCCGAGGGTTCGCACTGAAGCTTTCTTT
CDR3: CASSPPRVRTEAFF

size: NA
J: TRBJ2-7
D: NA
V: TRBV15
DNA: TGTGCCACCAGCAGAGATTGGGTCGGGCAGGGCCCCTACGAGCAGTACTTC
CDR3: CATSRDWVGQGPYEQYF

size: NA
J: TRBJ2-7
D: NA
V: TRBV30
DNA: TGTGCCTGGAGTGTAGCAGCCCCCTACGAGCAGTACTTC
CDR3: CAWSVAAPYEQYF

size: NA
J: TRBJ1-2
D: TRBD1
V: TRBV5-4
DNA: TGTGCCAGCAGCTTCCGACAGGGAGCTAACTATGGCTACACCTTC
CDR3: CASSFRQGANYGYTF

size: NA
J: TRBJ2-7
D: TRBD2
V: TRBV7-6
DNA: TGTGCCAGCAGCCAAAAGACCGGGACTAGCGGGGTACTCGAGCAGTACTTC
CDR3: CASSQKTGTSGVLEQYF

size: NA
J: TRBJ1-4
D: NA
V: TRBV28
DNA: TGTGCCAGCGACGATGGAGTAGAAAAACTGTTTTTT
CDR3: CASDDGVEKLFF

size: NA
J: TRBJ1-2
D: TRBD1
V: TRBV7-9
DNA: TGTGCCAGCAGCTCCTTGGGACAGGGGGCAGGGGATGGCTACACCTTC
CDR3: CASSSLGQGAGDGYTF

size: NA
J: TRBJ2-5
D: NA
V: TRBV28
DNA: TGTGCCAGCAGTCCGTCGGACAGCCAAGAGACCCAGTACTTC
CDR3: CASSPSDSQETQYF

size: NA
J: TRBJ1-2
D: NA
V: TRBV5-1
DNA: TGCGCCAGCAGCGAAGCAACCCTGGATGGCTACACCTTC
CDR3: CASSEATLDGYTF

size: NA
J: TRBJ2-7
D: NA
V: TRBV30
DNA: TGTGCCTGGAGTGTCTTGGACGGCGTAGTAAAGAACTTC
CDR3: CAWSVLDGVVKNF

size: once
J: TRBJ1-2
D: NA
V: TRBV27
DNA: TGTGCCAGCGGGGCAGGGCCGTCGCGGGGCTACACCTTC
CDR3: CASGAGPSRGYTF